These T cell receptor beta chains were read from a single sample in a study of T-cell reconstitution after alpha-beta-depleted transplantation in children. TCRdb recomputed calls from the PCR reads with MiXCR, one row per CDR3 protein. The sample lists 440,000 or so distinct CDR3 sequences; about 40% were seen once. The material sequenced was PBMCs, taken before TCRalphabeta/CD19-depleted stem cell transplant. The receptor source for this set is a girl under 10 years old with aplastic anemia, due to receive a stem cell transplant. CDR3s include the opening cysteine and the closing phenylalanine or tryptophan. D genes are given only for firm matches. Clone size, where shown, is once, few, many, or a class for clones that have expanded.

j_gene	v_gene	abundance	d_gene	CDR3nt	CDR3aa
TRBJ2-7	TRBV3-1	many	TRBD1	TGTGCCAGCAACAGCCCCCAACAGGGGACCCTGAACGAGCAGTACTTC	CASNSPQQGTLNEQYF
TRBJ2-7	TRBV20-1	few	TRBD2	TGCAGTGCTCGAAAGGCGGGAGGGAGCTCCTACGAGCAGTACTTC	CSARKAGGSSYEQYF
TRBJ2-3	TRBV7-6	once	-	TGTGCCAGCAGCTTAGGTCGGCAGCCCACAGATACGCAGTATTTT	CASSLGRQPTDTQYF
TRBJ2-7	TRBV27	few	-	TGTGCCAGCAGTTTTGGGGGGAGACCCTACGAGCAGTACTTC	CASSFGGRPYEQYF
TRBJ1-2	TRBV5-6	few	-	TGTGCCAGCAGCTTTGGAGTAAGCCTTAACTATGGCTACACCTTC	CASSFGVSLNYGYTF
TRBJ2-3	TRBV15	-	-	TGTGCCACCAGCAGAGATACCTTCACAGATACGCAGTATTTT	CATSRDTFTDTQYF
TRBJ2-7	TRBV20-1	-	TRBD2	TGCAGTGCTACCCTAGGGGGGACTAGTGGCTACGAGCAGTACTTC	CSATLGGTSGYEQYF
TRBJ2-1	TRBV12-3/TRBV12-4	-	-	TGTGCCAGCAGCCCTACTCCGTTGAGCTCCTACAATGAGCAGTTCTTC	CASSPTPLSSYNEQFF
TRBJ2-1	TRBV28	-	TRBD2	TGTGCCAGCAGCTCCAGGCGGGGGACCACTTTTGGTGAGCAGTTCTTC	CASSSRRGTTFGEQFF
TRBJ1-1	TRBV6-1	-	TRBD1	TGTGCCAGCAGACGAATGACAGGGCAACCCGAAGCTTTCTTT	CASRRMTGQPEAFF
TRBJ2-2	TRBV12-3/TRBV12-4	-	-	TGTGCCAGCAATGTACTGCGAACCGGGGAGCTGTTTTTT	CASNVLRTGELFF
TRBJ2-1	TRBV20-1	once	TRBD2	TGCAGTGCTAGAGTTGCGGGGGGCCTCTCCTACAATGAGCAGTTCTTC	CSARVAGGLSYNEQFF
TRBJ2-7	TRBV6-1	many	-	TGTGCCAGCAAGGTGGGGTACGAGCAGTACTTC	CASKVGYEQYF
TRBJ2-3	TRBV10-3	few	-	TGTGCCATCAAGACCCACGGGGTCCGGACAGATACGCAGTATTTT	CAIKTHGVRTDTQYF
TRBJ2-1	TRBV20-1	few	-	TGCAGTGCTAGAGATCGCGCGGTAAGCTACAATGAGCAGTTCTTC	CSARDRAVSYNEQFF